This T cell receptor beta chain stems from a study of blood T cells in healthy people across ages. It was with a sample-barcoded 5' primer and a J-beta primer mix that a second PCR of roughly 7 to 11 cycles was run. TCRdb reanalysed the 5' RACE reads using MiXCR and keeps one entry per CDR3 protein. The sample lists 800,000 to 950,000 distinct CDR3 sequences; roughly 35% were seen once. Findings and caveats of the study: TCR beta diversity per million T cells fell roughly linearly with age. Diversity estimated from one million T cells was considered an underestimate.

This clonotype was counted many times. Its matching antigen is unknown. Each donor was a healthy Caucasian individual from Russia, aged roughly 6 to 90. The sequencing sample was made of blood. The clonotype originates from a man in his late teens or twenties in good health.

Written as DNA, the CDR3 is TGTGCCATCAGTGACCTTCAGGGGGCGAGCGAGCAGTACTTC. Protein: CAISDLQGASEQYF. The chain combines TRBV10-3 with TRBJ2-7, with 8 bases fitting TRBD1. The trim removed 3 bases at V and 6 bases at J, leaving 7 bases unmatched. Germline CDR1 and CDR2: ENHRY and SYGVKD. The CDR3 is 14 amino acids.